This T cell receptor (beta chain) originates from a study of beta chain features in type 1 diabetes. Findings and limits, study-wide: A potential PCR bias toward shorter templates would be equal in patient and control samples. Moderately but significantly shorter TCRB CDR3s were found in Type 1 diabetes patients in all four CD4+ subsets.

This CDR3 is built from 16 residues. Germline-derived CDR1 and CDR2 are SGHTA and FQGNSA. With 3 bases removed from V and 1 base from J, the gap between germline ends came to 15 bases. A few counts support this clone. Its antigen is undetermined. Expressed TCRB transcripts got sequenced, as all isolated RNA was reverse transcribed. Using immunoSEQ multiplex PCR, the repertoire was profiled, and TCRdb retains in-frame clones only, with some absent. The sample comprises 28,000 or so clones, 65% of which are singletons, and less than 3% rests with the top ten. The chain combines TRBV7-2 with TRBJ1-1; D might be TRBD1 (6 bases). This TCR was sampled from a woman aged 30 to 39 with type 1 diabetes. Sequences were obtained from Tregs from blood. The CDR3 DNA reads TGTGCCAGCAGCTTGTCATACAGGGTATGGAACACTGAAGCTTTCTTT. Translated: CASSLSYRVWNTEAFF.